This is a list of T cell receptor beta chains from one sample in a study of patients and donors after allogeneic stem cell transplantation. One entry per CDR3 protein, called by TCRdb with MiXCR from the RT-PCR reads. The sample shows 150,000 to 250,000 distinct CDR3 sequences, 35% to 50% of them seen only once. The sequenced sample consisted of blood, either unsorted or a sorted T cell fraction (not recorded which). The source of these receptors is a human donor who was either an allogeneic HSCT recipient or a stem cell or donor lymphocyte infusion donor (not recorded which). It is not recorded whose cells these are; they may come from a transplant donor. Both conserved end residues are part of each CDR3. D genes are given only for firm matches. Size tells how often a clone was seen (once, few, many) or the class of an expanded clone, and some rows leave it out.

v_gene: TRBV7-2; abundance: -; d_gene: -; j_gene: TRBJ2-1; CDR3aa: CASSIPGLVYNEQFF; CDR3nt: TGTGCCAGCAGCATCCCTGGGCTCGTCTACAATGAGCAGTTCTTC
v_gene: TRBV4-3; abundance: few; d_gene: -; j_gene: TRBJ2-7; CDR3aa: CASSQDQPGYF; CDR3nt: TGCGCCAGCAGCCAAGATCAGCCAGGGTACTTC
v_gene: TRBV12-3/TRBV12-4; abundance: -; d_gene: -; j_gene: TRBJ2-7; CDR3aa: CASKYAGGEQYF; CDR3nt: TGTGCCAGCAAATATGCGGGTGGCGAGCAGTACTTC
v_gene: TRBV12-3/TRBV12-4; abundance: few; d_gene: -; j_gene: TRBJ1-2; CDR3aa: CASSHNPEGKSQYGYTF; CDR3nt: TGTGCCAGCAGTCACAACCCTGAGGGGAAAAGTCAATATGGCTACACCTTC
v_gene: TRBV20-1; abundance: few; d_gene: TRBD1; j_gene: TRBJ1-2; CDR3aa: CSAIGDSNYGYTF; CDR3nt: TGCAGTGCTATTGGGGACAGTAACTATGGCTACACCTTC
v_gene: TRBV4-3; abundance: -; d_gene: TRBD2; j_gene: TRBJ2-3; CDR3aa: CASSQLGLAGGTDTQYF; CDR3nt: TGCGCCAGCAGCCAACTGGGACTAGCGGGAGGGACAGATACGCAGTATTTT
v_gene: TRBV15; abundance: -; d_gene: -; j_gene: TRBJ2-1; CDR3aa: CATSRSQDNYNEQFF; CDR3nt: TGTGCCACCAGCAGATCCCAGGACAACTACAATGAGCAGTTCTTC
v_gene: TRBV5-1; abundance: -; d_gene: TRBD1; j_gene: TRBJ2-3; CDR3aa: CASRSGQGTDTQYF; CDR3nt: TGCGCCAGCAGAAGTGGACAGGGCACAGATACGCAGTATTTT
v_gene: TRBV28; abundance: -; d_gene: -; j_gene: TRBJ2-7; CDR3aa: CASSWNPQGGEQYF; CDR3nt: TGTGCCAGCAGTTGGAACCCTCAGGGTGGCGAGCAGTACTTC
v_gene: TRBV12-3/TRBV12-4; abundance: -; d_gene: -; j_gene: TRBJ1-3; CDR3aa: CASSLPASGNTIYF; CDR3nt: TGTGCCAGCAGTTTACCCGCCAGTGGAAACACCATATATTTT
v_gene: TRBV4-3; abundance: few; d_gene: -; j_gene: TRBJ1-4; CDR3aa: CASSQALRGAREKLFF; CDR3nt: TGCGCCAGCAGCCAAGCGCTTCGGGGGGCAAGAGAAAAACTGTTTTTT
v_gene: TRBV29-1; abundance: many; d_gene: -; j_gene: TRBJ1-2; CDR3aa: CSVEFRGKYGYTF; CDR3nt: TGCAGCGTTGAGTTCCGGGGGAAGTATGGCTACACCTTC
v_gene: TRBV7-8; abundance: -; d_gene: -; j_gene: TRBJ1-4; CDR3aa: CASSASRGGVTNEKLFF; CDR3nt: TGTGCCAGCAGCGCGTCGCGGGGAGGAGTAACTAATGAAAAACTGTTTTTT
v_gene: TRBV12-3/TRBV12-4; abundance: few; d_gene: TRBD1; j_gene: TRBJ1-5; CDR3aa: CASSLAARQGHQPQHF; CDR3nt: TGTGCCAGCAGTTTAGCGGCCAGACAGGGGCATCAGCCCCAGCATTTT
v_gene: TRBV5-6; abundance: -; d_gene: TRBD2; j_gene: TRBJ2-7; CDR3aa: CASSRYGTSGTEQYF; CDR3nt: TGTGCCAGCAGCCGCTACGGGACTAGCGGGACTGAGCAGTACTTC
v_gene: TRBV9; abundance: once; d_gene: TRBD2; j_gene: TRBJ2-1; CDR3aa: CASTGTSGYNEQFF; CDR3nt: TGTGCCAGCACCGGGACTAGCGGCTACAATGAGCAGTTCTTC
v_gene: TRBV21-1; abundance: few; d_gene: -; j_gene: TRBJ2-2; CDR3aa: CASSSREGNTGELFF; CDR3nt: TGTGCCAGCAGCTCCCGGGAGGGTAACACCGGGGAGCTGTTTTTT
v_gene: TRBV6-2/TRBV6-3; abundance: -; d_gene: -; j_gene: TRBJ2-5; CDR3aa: CASSRTLGTQYF; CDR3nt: TGTGCCAGCAGCCGGACTCTAGGGACCCAGTACTTC
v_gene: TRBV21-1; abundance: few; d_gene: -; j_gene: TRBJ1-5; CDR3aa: CASSRLPGQQVWGNQPQHF; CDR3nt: TGTGCCAGCAGCAGACTTCCGGGACAGCAAGTTTGGGGCAATCAGCCCCAGCATTTT
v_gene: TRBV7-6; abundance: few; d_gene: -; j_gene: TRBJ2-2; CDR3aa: CASSLAHIRGTGELFF; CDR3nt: TGTGCCAGCAGCTTAGCGCATATCAGGGGAACCGGGGAGCTGTTTTTT
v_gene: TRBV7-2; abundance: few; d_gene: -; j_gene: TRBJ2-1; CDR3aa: CASSLSLPGREQFF; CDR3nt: TGTGCCAGCAGCTTATCCCTACCAGGGCGGGAGCAGTTCTTC
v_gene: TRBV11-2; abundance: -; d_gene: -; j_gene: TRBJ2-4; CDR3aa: CASSPRVLAKNIQYF; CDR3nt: TGTGCCAGCAGCCCCAGAGTTCTAGCCAAAAACATTCAGTACTTC
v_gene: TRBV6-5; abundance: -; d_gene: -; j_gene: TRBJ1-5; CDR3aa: CASRSTPSGVWSNQPQHF; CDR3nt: TGTGCCAGCAGATCCACCCCTTCGGGGGTGTGGAGCAATCAGCCCCAGCATTTT
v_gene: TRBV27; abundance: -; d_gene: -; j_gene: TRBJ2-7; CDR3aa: CASSRQPRVYEQYF; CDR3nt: TGTGCCAGCAGTCGACAGCCTAGGGTCTACGAGCAGTACTTC
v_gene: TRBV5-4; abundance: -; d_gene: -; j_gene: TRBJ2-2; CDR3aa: CASSLGGTSTGELFF; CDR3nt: TGTGCCAGCAGCTTGGGGGGCACTTCCACCGGGGAGCTGTTTTTT
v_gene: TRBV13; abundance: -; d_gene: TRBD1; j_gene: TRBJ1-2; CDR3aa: CASSFLGTGAANYGYTF; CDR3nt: TGTGCCAGCAGCTTCCTGGGGACAGGGGCCGCTAACTATGGCTACACCTTC
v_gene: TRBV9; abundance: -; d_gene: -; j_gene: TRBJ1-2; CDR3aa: CASSVGDGLEGYTF; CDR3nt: TGTGCCAGCAGCGTCGGGGACGGGTTAGAAGGCTACACCTTC
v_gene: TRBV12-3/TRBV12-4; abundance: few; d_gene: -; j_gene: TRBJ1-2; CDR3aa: CASMGTSFIYGYTF; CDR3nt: TGTGCCAGTATGGGGACATCCTTTATCTATGGCTACACCTTC
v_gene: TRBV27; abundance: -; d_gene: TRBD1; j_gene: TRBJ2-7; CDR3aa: CASSFRQGHEQYF; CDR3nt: TGTGCCAGCAGTTTTCGACAGGGCCACGAGCAGTACTTC
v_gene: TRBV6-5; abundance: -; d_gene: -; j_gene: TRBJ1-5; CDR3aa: CASGEQPQHF; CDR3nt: TGTGCCAGTGGAGAGCAGCCCCAGCATTTT
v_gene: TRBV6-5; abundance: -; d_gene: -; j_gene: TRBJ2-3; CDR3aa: CASSYGPLFTSDTQYF; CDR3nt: TGTGCCAGCAGTTACGGGCCCCTATTCACATCAGATACGCAGTATTTT
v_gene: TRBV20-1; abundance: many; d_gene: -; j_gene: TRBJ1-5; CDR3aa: CSARDLGGNQPQHF; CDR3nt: TGCAGTGCTAGAGATTTAGGGGGCAATCAGCCCCAGCATTTT
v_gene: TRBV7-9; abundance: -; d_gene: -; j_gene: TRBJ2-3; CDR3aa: CASSPRPPSTDTQYF; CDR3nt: TGTGCCAGCAGCCCCCGCCCCCCTAGCACAGATACGCAGTATTTT
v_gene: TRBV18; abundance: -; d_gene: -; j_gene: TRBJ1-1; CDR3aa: CASSIDAISVHTEAFF; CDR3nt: TGTGCCAGCTCAATTGACGCAATTAGTGTCCACACTGAAGCTTTCTTT
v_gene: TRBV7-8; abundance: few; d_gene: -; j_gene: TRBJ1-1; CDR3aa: CASSADRYEAFF; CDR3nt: TGTGCCAGCAGCGCCGACAGGTACGAAGCTTTCTTT
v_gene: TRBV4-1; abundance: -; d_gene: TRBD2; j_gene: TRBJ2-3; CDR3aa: CASSLERAGNTDTQYF; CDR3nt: TGCGCCAGCAGCCTGGAGCGAGCGGGAAACACAGATACGCAGTATTTT
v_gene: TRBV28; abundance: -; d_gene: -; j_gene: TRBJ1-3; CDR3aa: CASSFGGISFGNTIYF; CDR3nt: TGTGCCAGCAGTTTTGGGGGGATCAGCTTTGGAAACACCATATATTTT
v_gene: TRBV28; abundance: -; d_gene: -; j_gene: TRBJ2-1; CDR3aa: CASSLRASYNEQFF; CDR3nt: TGTGCCAGCAGCCTCAGGGCATCCTACAATGAGCAGTTCTTC
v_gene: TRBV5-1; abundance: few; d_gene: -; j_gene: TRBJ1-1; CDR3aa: CASSLAGRDNEAFF; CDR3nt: TGCGCCAGCAGCTTGGCCGGCAGGGATAACGAAGCTTTCTTT
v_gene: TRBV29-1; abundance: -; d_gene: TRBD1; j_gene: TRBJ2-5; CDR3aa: CSVPKGQGVVETQYF; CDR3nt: TGCAGCGTCCCGAAGGGACAGGGAGTAGTGGAGACCCAGTACTTC
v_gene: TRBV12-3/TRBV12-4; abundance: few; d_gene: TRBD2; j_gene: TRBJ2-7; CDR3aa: CASRLAGGFYEQYF; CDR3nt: TGTGCCAGCAGGCTAGCGGGAGGTTTCTACGAGCAGTACTTC
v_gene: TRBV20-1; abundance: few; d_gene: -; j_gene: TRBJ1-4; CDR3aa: CSTLGTNEKLFF; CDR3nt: TGCAGTACTCTCGGGACTAATGAAAAACTGTTTTTT
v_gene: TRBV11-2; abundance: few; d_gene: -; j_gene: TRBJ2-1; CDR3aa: CASSPVDEQFF; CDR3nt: TGTGCCAGCAGCCCCGTCGATGAGCAGTTCTTC
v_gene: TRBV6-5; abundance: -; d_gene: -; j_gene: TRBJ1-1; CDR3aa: CASSYSIAMNTEAFF; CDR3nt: TGTGCCAGCAGTTACTCGATAGCTATGAACACTGAAGCTTTCTTT
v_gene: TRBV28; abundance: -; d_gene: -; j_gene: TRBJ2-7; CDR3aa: CASSSPGRILPYEQYF; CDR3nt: TGTGCCAGCAGTTCTCCGGGGCGCATACTCCCCTACGAGCAGTACTTC
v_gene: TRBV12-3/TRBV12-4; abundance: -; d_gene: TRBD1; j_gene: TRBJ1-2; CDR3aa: CASSLATGGPGYTF; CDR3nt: TGTGCCAGCAGTTTAGCAACAGGGGGCCCTGGCTACACCTTC
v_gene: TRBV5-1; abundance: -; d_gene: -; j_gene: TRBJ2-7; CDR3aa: CASSLEAGPTYEQYF; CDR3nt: TGCGCCAGCAGCTTGGAAGCCGGGCCTACCTACGAGCAGTACTTC
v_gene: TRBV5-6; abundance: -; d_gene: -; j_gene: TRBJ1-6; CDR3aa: CASSFWQDPTSPLHF; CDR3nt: TGTGCCAGCAGCTTCTGGCAGGACCCCACTTCACCCCTCCACTTT
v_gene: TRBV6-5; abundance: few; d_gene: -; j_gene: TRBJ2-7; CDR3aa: CASSYKEEQYF; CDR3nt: TGTGCCAGCAGTTACAAGGAAGAGCAGTACTTC
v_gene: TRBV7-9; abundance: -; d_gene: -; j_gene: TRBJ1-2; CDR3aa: CASSSTRLEAFGYTF; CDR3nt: TGTGCCAGCAGCTCGACCCGCTTGGAGGCGTTTGGCTACACCTTC
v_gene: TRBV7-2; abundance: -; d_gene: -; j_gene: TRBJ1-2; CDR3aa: CASSPSSTLNYGYTF; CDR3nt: TGTGCCAGCAGCCCCTCCTCGACACTTAACTATGGCTACACCTTC